This T cell receptor (beta chain) was recovered during a study of graft-versus-host responses after intestinal transplantation. As for the study in general: Anti-thymocyte globulin induction was given to all recipients, followed by tacrolimus and steroids for 2 to 3 years.

Whole-study results and caveats: The study found high graft-versus-host to host-versus-graft clonal ratios in allografts of patients with graft-donor T cell macrochimerism. Analysis identified GvH clones in recipient marrow, with some appearing first in ileum or blood.

The authors processed graft tissue to release intraepithelial and lamina propria lymphocytes. To note about this clone: Its antigen is unknown.

In germline, CDR1 is KGHSH, CDR2 LQKENI. This CDR3 contains 16 residues. The V end was cut by 0 bases, the J end by 2 bases, with 10 bases between. The table came from immunoSEQ multiplex PCR; TCRdb's copy has only in-frame clones and leaves some out. The sample contains over 60,000 clones, about 89% of which appear only once. The sample was ileum tissue, taken 350 to 400 days after transplant. The V and J genes are TRBV18 and TRBJ1-4; a weak D match, TRBD1 (5 bases). The sequence derives from a human patient who received an intestinal transplant, so some T cells may come from the graft donor. The CDR3 loop reads CASSPPLGGTNEKLFF. The CDR3 DNA reads as TGTGCCAGCTCACCACCGCTCGGGGGGACTAATGAAAAACTGTTTTTT.